The entry below describes one TCR beta chain. Other DNA sequences of this sample code for an identical CDR3. The source of the sample is a study of PD-1 blockade in classical Hodgkin lymphoma. The length of the CDR3 is 13 residues. V dropped 3 bases and J dropped 2 bases, with 7 bases sitting between them. Germline V CDR1 and CDR2: MDHEN, SYDVKM. Time point reported: cycle 4 day 1 (C4D1), after less than 7 weeks of nivolumab. Exposure to brentuximab vedotin varied, and each patient had relapsed following autologous stem cell transplantation. Using immunoSEQ multiplex PCR, the repertoire was profiled, and TCRdb retains in-frame clones only, with some absent. The repertoire holds thousands of clones, with nearly 85% as singletons.

Sample: peripheral blood mononuclear cells (PBMCs), taken before the fourth cycle of nivolumab. This sequence joins TRBV28 and TRBJ1-2; a weak D match, TRBD1 (5 bases). This TCR derives from a human donor with classical Hodgkin lymphoma. The CDR3 DNA reads as TGTGCCAGCAGTTTCGGGGGGAACTATGGCTACACCTTC. Its translation is CASSFGGNYGYTF.